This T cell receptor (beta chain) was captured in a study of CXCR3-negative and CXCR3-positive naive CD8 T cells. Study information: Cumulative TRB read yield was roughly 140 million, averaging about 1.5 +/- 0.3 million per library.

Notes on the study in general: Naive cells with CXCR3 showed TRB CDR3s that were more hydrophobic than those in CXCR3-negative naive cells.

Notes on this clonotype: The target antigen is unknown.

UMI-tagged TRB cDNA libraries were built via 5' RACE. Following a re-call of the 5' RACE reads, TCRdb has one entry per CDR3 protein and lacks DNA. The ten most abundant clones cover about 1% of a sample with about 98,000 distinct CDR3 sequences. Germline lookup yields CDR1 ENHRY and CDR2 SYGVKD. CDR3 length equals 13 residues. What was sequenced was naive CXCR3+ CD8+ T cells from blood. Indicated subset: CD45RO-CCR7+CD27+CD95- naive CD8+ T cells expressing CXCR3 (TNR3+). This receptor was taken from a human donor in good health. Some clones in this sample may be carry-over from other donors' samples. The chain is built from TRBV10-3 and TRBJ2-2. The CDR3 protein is CAISESPTGELFF.